Listed here are 2 T cell receptor beta chains from one sample, sequenced in a study of CD8+ T cells in alopecia areata (dated 2018 in TCRdb). Preparation of the library involved the immunoSEQ multiplex PCR assay. To provide template for TCR sequencing, every sample had RNA extracted and reverse transcribed into cDNA. TCRdb mirrors the immuneACCESS table, restricted to in-frame sequences. Some clones are absent from its copies; in checked studies, under half trace to an unresolved V gene, and the reason for the others is unknown. The sample table shows around 160,000 clones, and less than 70% are seen once. 14% of the sample rests with the top ten. Taken with the paper, the label for time point translates to: 20 to 30 weeks on oral tofacitinib. The treatment or condition label on this specimen signifies: oral pan-JAK inhibitor, 5-10 mg twice daily. The sample in question was CD4+ T cells sorted from blood, obtained at week 24, from a patient treated with tofacitinib. The receptors derive from a human donor with alopecia areata.

The V gene is TRBV5-1, the J gene TRBJ1-2; the D is unclear. The germline V gene encodes CDR1 SGHRS and CDR2 YFSETQ. Trimming removed 0 bases from V and 4 bases from J, with 13 bases in between. This CDR3 is built from 15 residues. The CDR3 here is CASSLGGEVSYGYTF. The CDR3 DNA follows: TGCGCCAGCAGCTTGGGTGGGGAGGTGTCCTATGGCTACACCTTC.

The genes are TRBV15 and TRBJ2-5; perhaps TRBD1 as D (5 bases). CDR1 LNHNV and CDR2 YYDKDF come from the germline V gene (reference sequence). This CDR3 contains 15 residues. The V end lost 2 bases, the J end lost 2 bases, and 12 bases lay between the germline ends. CDR3 sequence (DNA): TGTGCCACCAGCAGAACCACAGGATTTCAAGAGACCCAGTACTTC. The encoded protein is CATSRTTGFQETQYF.